This T cell receptor (beta chain) comes out of a study of cytomegalovirus exposure and HLA in healthy donors. General study findings and limits: In a later analysis, parvovirus B19, influenza, CMV and Epstein-Barr virus appeared linked to several top co-occurrence clusters. Cytomegalovirus association was listed for 170 or so TCR beta chains. Generally TCR sequences proved uncommon, though certain public TCRs appeared in numerous donors.

As for this clone: What it binds is unknown. The junction differs from germline at one of its ends, possibly a read error.

Use of 60 Vbeta and 13 Jbeta primers characterized the PCR. The data were produced by immunoSEQ multiplex PCR, yet TCRdb's version contains in-frame clones alone and is incomplete. The sample contains 200,000 or so clones, 82% of which appear only once. All the people who gave samples were healthy bone marrow donors. This receptor was taken from a boy younger than 10 in good health and CMV-seronegative. The sequenced material came from PBMCs.

The CDR3 bases are TGTTCCAGCAGCTTAGGACCGGGACAGGGGCCCTCGGGCTACACCTTC. Translated: CSSSLGPGQGPSGYTF. The rearrangement joins TRBV7-9 to TRBJ1-2, with 10 bases fitting TRBD1. This CDR3 comprises 16 residues. CDR1 and CDR2 from the germline V gene are SEHNR and FQNEAQ (reference sequence).